This TCR beta chain was obtained from a study of molecular identifiers for immune sequencing clone quantification. From the PCR reads, TCRdb called clonotypes with MiXCR, one entry per CDR3 protein. The data show roughly 50,000 distinct CDR3 sequences, with approximately 40% seen just once and 3.8% held by the top ten. This clonotype was seen once. The CDR3 consists of 15 residues. Germline CDR1 and CDR2: SEHNR and FQNEAQ (reference sequence). V lost 5 bases to trimming and J lost 6 bases, with 20 bases between them. This chain links TRBV7-9 with TRBJ2-7, with a weak D call TRBD1 (6 bases). The source material was naive CD8+ T cells from blood, with Jurkat cell RNA spiked in. Described subset: FACS-sorted CD8+CD4-CCR7+CD45RA+ naive T cells. This TCR was sampled from a human donor in good health. Some libraries in this study had Jurkat cell RNA spiked in. This chain's CDR3 is CASSRLRTGRREQYF. Written as DNA, the CDR3 is TGTGCCAGCAGCCGCCTACGAACAGGGCGCCGCGAGCAGTACTTC.